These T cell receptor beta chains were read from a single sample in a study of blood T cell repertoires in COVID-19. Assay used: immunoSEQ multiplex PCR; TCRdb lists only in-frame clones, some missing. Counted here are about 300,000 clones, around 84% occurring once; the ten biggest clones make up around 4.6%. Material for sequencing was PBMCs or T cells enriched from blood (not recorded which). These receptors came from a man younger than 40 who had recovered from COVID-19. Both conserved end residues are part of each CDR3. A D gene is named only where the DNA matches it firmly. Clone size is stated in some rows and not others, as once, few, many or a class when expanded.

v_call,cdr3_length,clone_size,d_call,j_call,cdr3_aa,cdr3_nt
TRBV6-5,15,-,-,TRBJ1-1,CATSPHTGGRTEAFF,TGTGCCACGTCTCCCCATACAGGCGGGAGGACTGAAGCTTTCTTT
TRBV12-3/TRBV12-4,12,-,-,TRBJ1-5,CASSLVVTAQHF,TGTGCCAGCAGTTTAGTCGTTACAGCCCAGCATTTT
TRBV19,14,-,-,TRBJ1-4,CASNRRAFNEKLFF,TGTGCCAGTAATAGGAGGGCCTTTAATGAAAAACTGTTTTTT
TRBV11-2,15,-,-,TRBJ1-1,CASSLLGQVGTEAFF,TGTGCCAGCAGCTTACTCGGCCAGGTTGGCACTGAAGCTTTCTTT
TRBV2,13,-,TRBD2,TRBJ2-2,CASGGENTGELFF,TGTGCCAGCGGGGGGGAGAACACCGGGGAGCTGTTTTTT
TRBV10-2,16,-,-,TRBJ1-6,CASREALTGMDSPLHF,TGCGCCAGCAGGGAAGCATTGACGGGGATGGATTCACCCCTCCACTTT
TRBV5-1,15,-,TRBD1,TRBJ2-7,CASSQDRSRSYEQYF,TGCGCCAGCAGCCAGGACAGGTCACGGTCCTACGAGCAGTACTTC
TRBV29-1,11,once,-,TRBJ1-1,CSAGTRNEAFF,TGCAGCGCCGGGACACGTAACGAAGCTTTCTTT
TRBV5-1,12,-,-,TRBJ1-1,CASSLADSEAFF,TGCGCCAGCAGCTTGGCCGACAGTGAAGCTTTCTTT
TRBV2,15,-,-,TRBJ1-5,CASSELAGRNQPQHF,TGTGCCAGCAGTGAATTGGCAGGGCGCAATCAGCCCCAGCATTTT
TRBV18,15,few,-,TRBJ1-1,CASSLEMTENTEAFF,TGTGCCAGCTCATTGGAGATGACAGAGAACACTGAAGCTTTCTTT
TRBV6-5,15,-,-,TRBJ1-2,CASSPTVFGGYGYTF,TGTGCCAGCAGTCCGACCGTATTCGGGGGCTATGGCTACACCTTC
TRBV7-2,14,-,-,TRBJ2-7,CASSRTRGSYEQYF,TGTGCCAGCAGCCGTACTCGGGGCTCCTACGAGCAGTACTTC